This TCR beta chain was identified during a study of CD8 T cells in ankylosing spondylitis. The sample holds a few counts of this clonotype. Trimming took 1 base from V and 2 from J, leaving 12 bases between them. The CDR3 has 16 amino acids. The germline CDR1 and CDR2 sequences are SGHVS and FQNEAQ. TCRdb reanalysed the 5' RACE reads using MiXCR and keeps one entry per CDR3 protein. Of 200,000 to 250,000 distinct CDR3 sequences detected, about 11% appear once; the ten largest clones hold less than 8%. V and J are TRBV7-8 and TRBJ1-5; D unresolved. The TCR sequence derives from a male donor with ankylosing spondylitis or in good health (not recorded which). The sample comprised blood, either unsorted or a sorted T cell fraction (not recorded which). This chain's CDR3 is CASSLDPFKGNQPQHF. The DNA for the CDR3 is TGTGCCAGCAGCTTAGATCCCTTTAAGGGCAATCAGCCCCAGCATTTT.